This record concerns one T cell receptor beta chain sequence. These data come from a study of blood T cell repertoires in COVID-19. After removal of 4 bases from V and 8 bases from J, the junction contained 15 bases not matched to a gene. CDR3 length: 18 residues. The germline gives CDR1 LNHDA, CDR2 SQIVND (reference sequence). Categorization into cohorts depended on clinical history that participants reported. Clones were read by immunoSEQ multiplex PCR, and TCRdb kept only the in-frame ones, dropping some. The data contain 200,000 to 250,000 clones, around 80% of them singletons. The receptor was derived from a woman in her thirties or forties with acute COVID-19. The chain combines TRBV19 with TRBJ1-4; 11 nucleotides match TRBD1. What was sequenced was PBMCs or T cells enriched from blood (not recorded which). CDR3 bases: TGTGCCAGTAGTACTGGACAGGGGGCGTTAGGGTTGAAGGAAAAACTGTTTTTT. Translated: CASSTGQGALGLKEKLFF.